A few counts support the clone carrying this T cell receptor beta chain. CDR1 SGHAT and CDR2 FQNNGV come from the germline V gene. The CDR3 is 13 amino acids. V was trimmed by 8 bases and J by 8 bases, leaving 18 bases between them. Only in-frame clones appear in the TCRdb table, and some are missing; sequencing was by immunoSEQ multiplex PCR. The table lists about 170,000 clones, around 90% of them singletons. The sample comes from a study of blood T cell repertoires in COVID-19. Overall study: Some COVID-19 samples were acute and others convalescent; all came from the United States, Italy and Spain. T cells, B-cell-depleted T cells, or PBMCs provided the cDNA or gDNA that served as material.

This chain joins TRBV11-2 and TRBJ1-2, with D possibly being TRBD1 (6 bases). Sequenced material: peripheral blood. The TCR was taken from a man between 50 and 59 years old who had recovered from COVID-19. The CDR3 loop is CASGRGTSQGYTF. In DNA, the CDR3 is TGTGCCAGCGGCAGGGGCACTTCTCAGGGCTACACCTTC.